One T cell receptor beta chain is described in this entry. Antigen unknown. Both 60 Vbeta primers and 13 Jbeta primers went into the PCR. This table comes from immunoSEQ multiplex PCR, and its TCRdb copy is limited to in-frame clones, with some not included. This table has approximately 190,000 clones, roughly 80% appearing once. Trimming at V came to 5 bases and at J to 7 bases, leaving 6 bases not matched to a gene. CDR3 length: 14 amino acids. Germline V gene data show CDR1 as SGHTA and CDR2 as FQGNSA. This entry belongs to a study of cytomegalovirus exposure and HLA in healthy donors. Study summary: Some 85 million unique TCRs, all from HLA-typed donors, were included in an early release of the data. Study-wide results and limits: The authors excluded some V segments, including TRBV6-2 and TRBV6-3, as indistinguishable.

Specimen: PBMCs. The V call is TRBV7-2, the J call TRBJ2-7, with TRBD2 matching over 12 bases. The sequence derives from a man aged 35 to 55 in good health and CMV-seropositive. CDR3 amino acids: CASSPGTSGWEQYF. CDR3 nucleotide sequence: TGTGCCAGCAGCCCCGGGACTAGCGGGTGGGAGCAGTACTTC.